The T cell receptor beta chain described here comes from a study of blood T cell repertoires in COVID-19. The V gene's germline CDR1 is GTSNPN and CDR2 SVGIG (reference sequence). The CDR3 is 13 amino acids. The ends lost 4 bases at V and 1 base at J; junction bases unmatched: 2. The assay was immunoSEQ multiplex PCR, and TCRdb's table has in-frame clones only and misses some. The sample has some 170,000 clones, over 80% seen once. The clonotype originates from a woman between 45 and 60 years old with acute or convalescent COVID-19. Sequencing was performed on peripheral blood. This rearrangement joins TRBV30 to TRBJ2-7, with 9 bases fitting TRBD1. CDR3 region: CAWKDRGSYEQYF. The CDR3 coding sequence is TGTGCCTGGAAAGACAGGGGGTCCTACGAGCAGTACTTC.